Presented here are 17 T cell receptor beta chains from one specimen sequenced in a study of T cell responses to AZD1222 COVID-19 vaccine. Sequenced by immunoSEQ multiplex PCR; TCRdb stores in-frame clones only, minus some. The sample yields roughly 110,000 clones, roughly nine tenths seen once. The source material was peripheral blood, sampled 28 days after the second AZD1222 dose. The receptors were gathered from an adult who received the AZD1222 COVID-19 vaccine.

The V gene is TRBV19, the J gene TRBJ2-2; 9 bases match TRBD1. Germline-derived CDR1 and CDR2 are LNHDA and SQIVND (reference sequence). The junction had 4 bases not matched to a gene; V was cut back by 5 bases and J by 3 bases. The CDR3 spans 15 residues. CDR3 residues: CASSLQGAHTGELFF. Written as DNA, the CDR3 is TGTGCCAGTAGTTTACAGGGGGCGCACACCGGGGAGCTGTTTTTT.

The chain combines TRBV18 with TRBJ1-4; 11 bases fit TRBD1. V lost 3 bases, J lost 0 bases, and 9 bases stayed unmatched. The CDR3 sequence is 19 residues long. Germline V gene data show CDR1 as KGHSH and CDR2 as LQKENI. CDR3 residues: CASSPLDRGRGATNEKLFF. CDR3 sequence (DNA): TGTGCCAGCTCACCCTTGGACAGGGGGCGCGGGGCAACTAATGAAAAACTGTTTTTT.

The chain carries TRBV3-1 (or the pseudogene TRBV3-2) and TRBJ1-2; D is ambiguous. V lost 3 bases to trimming and J lost 4 bases, with 9 bases between them. Germline CDR1 reads LGHDT; CDR2 reads YNNKEL (reference sequence). The CDR3 has 13 residues. CDR3 bases: TGTGCCAGCAGCCACCCCGGACCCTATGGCTACACCTTC. Translating it yields CASSHPGPYGYTF.

The rearrangement uses TRBV5-1 and TRBJ2-5; TRBD1 matches at 7 bases. Trimming at V came to 4 bases and at J to 5 bases, leaving 8 bases not matched to a gene. The CDR3 consists of 14 residues. Germline V gene data show CDR1 as SGHRS and CDR2 as YFSETQ. CDR3 region: CASSRTGGAETQYF. DNA of the CDR3: TGCGCCAGCAGCCGGACAGGAGGTGCGGAGACCCAGTACTTC.

The J gene is TRBJ1-4, the V gene TRBV21-1. TRBV21-1 is recorded as a pseudogene. CDR3 length equals 13 residues. The chain's CDR3 is CASSNVEGEKLFF. The CDR3 DNA reads as TGTGCCAGCAGCAATGTGGAGGGAGAAAAACTGTTTTTT.

This chain uses TRBV24-1 with TRBJ1-2; D may be TRBD1 (5 bases). CDR1 is KGHDR, CDR2 SFDVKD, per germline. Trimming stripped 4 bases from V and 8 bases from J, with 16 bases between. The CDR3 is made up of 14 amino acids. CDR3 sequence: CATSDSDSVYGYTF. DNA of the CDR3: TGTGCCACCAGTGACTCTGACAGCGTATACGGCTACACCTTC.

V usage is TRBV2 and J usage is TRBJ1-1; unclear D gene. The CDR3 contains 13 residues. Per germline, CDR1 SNHLY and CDR2 FYNNEI. V lost 0 bases and J 5 bases, leaving 7 bases between the germline ends. The CDR3 DNA reads as TGTGCCAGCAGTGAAGCGCAGACAACTGAAGCTTTCTTT. It specifies CASSEAQTTEAFF.

This chain joins TRBV6-5 and TRBJ1-4; TRBD1 might be the D (5 bases). Trimming left V 2 bases short and J 10 bases short, with 14 bases between. CDR3 length equals 14 residues. Germline CDR1 reads MNHEY; CDR2 reads SVGAGI. The CDR3 region is CASSYEANGGKLFF. CDR3 DNA: TGTGCCAGCAGTTACGAAGCCAACGGGGGAAAACTGTTTTTT.

The chain couples TRBV5-1 to TRBJ2-1, with TRBD2 matching 11 bases. Per germline, CDR1 SGHRS and CDR2 YFSETQ. J lost 4 bases, V lost 7 bases, and 7 bases had no gene match. This CDR3 is built from 15 residues. The CDR3, as DNA: TGCGCCAGCGTTGCCCTAGCGGGGGGATACAATGAGCAGTTCTTC. It specifies CASVALAGGYNEQFF. Full variable domain (rest looked up from reference TRBV5-1 and TRBJ2-1): KAGVTQTPRYLIKTRGQQVTLSCSPISGHRSVSWYQQTPGQGLQFLFEYFSETQRNKGNFPGRFSGRQFSNSRSEMNVSTLELGDSALYLCASVALAGGYNEQFFGPGTRLTVL.

This chain connects TRBV10-3 to TRBJ2-5; 9 positions agree with TRBD2. Trimming at V came to 0 bases and at J to 2 bases, leaving 4 bases not matched to a gene. Germline loops: CDR1 ENHRY, CDR2 SYGVKD. There are 16 residues in the CDR3. CDR3 amino acids: CAISESNLAGQETQYF. CDR3 bases: TGTGCCATCAGTGAGTCAAATCTAGCGGGGCAAGAGACCCAGTACTTC.

The sample holds a few counts of this clone. V is TRBV27 and J is TRBJ2-3; perhaps TRBD1 as D (7 bases). The germline gives CDR1 MNHEY, CDR2 SMNVEV (reference sequence). This CDR3 comprises 14 residues. Trimming left V 11 bases short and J 3 bases short, with 18 bases between. CDR3 sequence (DNA): TGTGCCCCCACGGAGGGACAGCTAACAGATACGCAGTATTTT. Translation: CAPTEGQLTDTQYF.

J is TRBJ1-3 and V is TRBV28, with unresolved D. The CDR3 runs 14 residues. V shed 3 bases and J shed 0 bases, with 6 bases lying between them. CDR1 MDHEN and CDR2 SYDVKM come from the germline V gene. In DNA, the CDR3 is TGTGCCAGCAGTTTTCAGAGCTCTGGAAACACCATATATTTT. Translated, it gives CASSFQSSGNTIYF.

DNA for the CDR3: TGTGCCAGCAAGGCAGGGGGCTTGAACACTGAAGCTTTCTTT. As protein: CASKAGGLNTEAFF. The rearrangement uses TRBV2 and TRBJ1-1; 8 bases match TRBD1. This CDR3 region has 14 residues. The J segment lost 0 bases and the V segment lost 7 bases, leaving 4 bases of the junction unmatched. In germline, CDR1 is SNHLY, CDR2 FYNNEI.

The rearrangement links TRBV18 to TRBJ1-4; the match to TRBD1 covers 11 bases. CDR1 and CDR2 (germline): KGHSH, LQKENI. V shed 6 bases, J shed 7 bases, and the junction held 7 bases outside the gene matches. The CDR3 runs 15 residues. CDR3 nucleotide sequence: TGTGCCAGCTCGCCCGGGACAGGGGGTTCTGAAAAACTGTTTTTT. As protein: CASSPGTGGSEKLFF.

The chain links TRBV10-3 to TRBJ1-1; 8 bases fit TRBD1. This CDR3 region has 16 residues. V trimming: 0 bases; J trimming: 1 base; junction bases outside the gene matches: 4. Germline V lookup: CDR1 ENHRY, CDR2 SYGVKD. The CDR3 loop is CAISESKDRANTEAFF. The DNA for the CDR3 is TGTGCCATCAGTGAGTCCAAGGACAGGGCGAACACTGAAGCTTTCTTT.

This clone has a single count. The rearrangement uses TRBV4-3 and TRBJ2-5; D is possibly TRBD1 (6 bases). This CDR3 is 14 amino acids long. The V and J ends lost 1 base and 5 bases respectively, with 11 bases between them. Germline-derived CDR1 and CDR2 are LGHNA and YSLEER. CDR3 DNA sequence: TGCGCCAGCAGCCAAGGTCAGGGGACGGAGACCCAGTACTTC. It is translated as CASSQGQGTETQYF.

The chain joins TRBV18 to TRBJ1-2; a possible D gene is TRBD1 (5 bases). V was cut by 3 bases and J by 1 base, with 9 bases left in between. Germline CDR1 is KGHSH and CDR2 is LQKENI. This CDR3 is built from 14 residues. The CDR3 DNA follows: TGTGCCAGCTCACCGGGGGAGGATAACTATGGCTACACCTTC. It encodes CASSPGEDNYGYTF.